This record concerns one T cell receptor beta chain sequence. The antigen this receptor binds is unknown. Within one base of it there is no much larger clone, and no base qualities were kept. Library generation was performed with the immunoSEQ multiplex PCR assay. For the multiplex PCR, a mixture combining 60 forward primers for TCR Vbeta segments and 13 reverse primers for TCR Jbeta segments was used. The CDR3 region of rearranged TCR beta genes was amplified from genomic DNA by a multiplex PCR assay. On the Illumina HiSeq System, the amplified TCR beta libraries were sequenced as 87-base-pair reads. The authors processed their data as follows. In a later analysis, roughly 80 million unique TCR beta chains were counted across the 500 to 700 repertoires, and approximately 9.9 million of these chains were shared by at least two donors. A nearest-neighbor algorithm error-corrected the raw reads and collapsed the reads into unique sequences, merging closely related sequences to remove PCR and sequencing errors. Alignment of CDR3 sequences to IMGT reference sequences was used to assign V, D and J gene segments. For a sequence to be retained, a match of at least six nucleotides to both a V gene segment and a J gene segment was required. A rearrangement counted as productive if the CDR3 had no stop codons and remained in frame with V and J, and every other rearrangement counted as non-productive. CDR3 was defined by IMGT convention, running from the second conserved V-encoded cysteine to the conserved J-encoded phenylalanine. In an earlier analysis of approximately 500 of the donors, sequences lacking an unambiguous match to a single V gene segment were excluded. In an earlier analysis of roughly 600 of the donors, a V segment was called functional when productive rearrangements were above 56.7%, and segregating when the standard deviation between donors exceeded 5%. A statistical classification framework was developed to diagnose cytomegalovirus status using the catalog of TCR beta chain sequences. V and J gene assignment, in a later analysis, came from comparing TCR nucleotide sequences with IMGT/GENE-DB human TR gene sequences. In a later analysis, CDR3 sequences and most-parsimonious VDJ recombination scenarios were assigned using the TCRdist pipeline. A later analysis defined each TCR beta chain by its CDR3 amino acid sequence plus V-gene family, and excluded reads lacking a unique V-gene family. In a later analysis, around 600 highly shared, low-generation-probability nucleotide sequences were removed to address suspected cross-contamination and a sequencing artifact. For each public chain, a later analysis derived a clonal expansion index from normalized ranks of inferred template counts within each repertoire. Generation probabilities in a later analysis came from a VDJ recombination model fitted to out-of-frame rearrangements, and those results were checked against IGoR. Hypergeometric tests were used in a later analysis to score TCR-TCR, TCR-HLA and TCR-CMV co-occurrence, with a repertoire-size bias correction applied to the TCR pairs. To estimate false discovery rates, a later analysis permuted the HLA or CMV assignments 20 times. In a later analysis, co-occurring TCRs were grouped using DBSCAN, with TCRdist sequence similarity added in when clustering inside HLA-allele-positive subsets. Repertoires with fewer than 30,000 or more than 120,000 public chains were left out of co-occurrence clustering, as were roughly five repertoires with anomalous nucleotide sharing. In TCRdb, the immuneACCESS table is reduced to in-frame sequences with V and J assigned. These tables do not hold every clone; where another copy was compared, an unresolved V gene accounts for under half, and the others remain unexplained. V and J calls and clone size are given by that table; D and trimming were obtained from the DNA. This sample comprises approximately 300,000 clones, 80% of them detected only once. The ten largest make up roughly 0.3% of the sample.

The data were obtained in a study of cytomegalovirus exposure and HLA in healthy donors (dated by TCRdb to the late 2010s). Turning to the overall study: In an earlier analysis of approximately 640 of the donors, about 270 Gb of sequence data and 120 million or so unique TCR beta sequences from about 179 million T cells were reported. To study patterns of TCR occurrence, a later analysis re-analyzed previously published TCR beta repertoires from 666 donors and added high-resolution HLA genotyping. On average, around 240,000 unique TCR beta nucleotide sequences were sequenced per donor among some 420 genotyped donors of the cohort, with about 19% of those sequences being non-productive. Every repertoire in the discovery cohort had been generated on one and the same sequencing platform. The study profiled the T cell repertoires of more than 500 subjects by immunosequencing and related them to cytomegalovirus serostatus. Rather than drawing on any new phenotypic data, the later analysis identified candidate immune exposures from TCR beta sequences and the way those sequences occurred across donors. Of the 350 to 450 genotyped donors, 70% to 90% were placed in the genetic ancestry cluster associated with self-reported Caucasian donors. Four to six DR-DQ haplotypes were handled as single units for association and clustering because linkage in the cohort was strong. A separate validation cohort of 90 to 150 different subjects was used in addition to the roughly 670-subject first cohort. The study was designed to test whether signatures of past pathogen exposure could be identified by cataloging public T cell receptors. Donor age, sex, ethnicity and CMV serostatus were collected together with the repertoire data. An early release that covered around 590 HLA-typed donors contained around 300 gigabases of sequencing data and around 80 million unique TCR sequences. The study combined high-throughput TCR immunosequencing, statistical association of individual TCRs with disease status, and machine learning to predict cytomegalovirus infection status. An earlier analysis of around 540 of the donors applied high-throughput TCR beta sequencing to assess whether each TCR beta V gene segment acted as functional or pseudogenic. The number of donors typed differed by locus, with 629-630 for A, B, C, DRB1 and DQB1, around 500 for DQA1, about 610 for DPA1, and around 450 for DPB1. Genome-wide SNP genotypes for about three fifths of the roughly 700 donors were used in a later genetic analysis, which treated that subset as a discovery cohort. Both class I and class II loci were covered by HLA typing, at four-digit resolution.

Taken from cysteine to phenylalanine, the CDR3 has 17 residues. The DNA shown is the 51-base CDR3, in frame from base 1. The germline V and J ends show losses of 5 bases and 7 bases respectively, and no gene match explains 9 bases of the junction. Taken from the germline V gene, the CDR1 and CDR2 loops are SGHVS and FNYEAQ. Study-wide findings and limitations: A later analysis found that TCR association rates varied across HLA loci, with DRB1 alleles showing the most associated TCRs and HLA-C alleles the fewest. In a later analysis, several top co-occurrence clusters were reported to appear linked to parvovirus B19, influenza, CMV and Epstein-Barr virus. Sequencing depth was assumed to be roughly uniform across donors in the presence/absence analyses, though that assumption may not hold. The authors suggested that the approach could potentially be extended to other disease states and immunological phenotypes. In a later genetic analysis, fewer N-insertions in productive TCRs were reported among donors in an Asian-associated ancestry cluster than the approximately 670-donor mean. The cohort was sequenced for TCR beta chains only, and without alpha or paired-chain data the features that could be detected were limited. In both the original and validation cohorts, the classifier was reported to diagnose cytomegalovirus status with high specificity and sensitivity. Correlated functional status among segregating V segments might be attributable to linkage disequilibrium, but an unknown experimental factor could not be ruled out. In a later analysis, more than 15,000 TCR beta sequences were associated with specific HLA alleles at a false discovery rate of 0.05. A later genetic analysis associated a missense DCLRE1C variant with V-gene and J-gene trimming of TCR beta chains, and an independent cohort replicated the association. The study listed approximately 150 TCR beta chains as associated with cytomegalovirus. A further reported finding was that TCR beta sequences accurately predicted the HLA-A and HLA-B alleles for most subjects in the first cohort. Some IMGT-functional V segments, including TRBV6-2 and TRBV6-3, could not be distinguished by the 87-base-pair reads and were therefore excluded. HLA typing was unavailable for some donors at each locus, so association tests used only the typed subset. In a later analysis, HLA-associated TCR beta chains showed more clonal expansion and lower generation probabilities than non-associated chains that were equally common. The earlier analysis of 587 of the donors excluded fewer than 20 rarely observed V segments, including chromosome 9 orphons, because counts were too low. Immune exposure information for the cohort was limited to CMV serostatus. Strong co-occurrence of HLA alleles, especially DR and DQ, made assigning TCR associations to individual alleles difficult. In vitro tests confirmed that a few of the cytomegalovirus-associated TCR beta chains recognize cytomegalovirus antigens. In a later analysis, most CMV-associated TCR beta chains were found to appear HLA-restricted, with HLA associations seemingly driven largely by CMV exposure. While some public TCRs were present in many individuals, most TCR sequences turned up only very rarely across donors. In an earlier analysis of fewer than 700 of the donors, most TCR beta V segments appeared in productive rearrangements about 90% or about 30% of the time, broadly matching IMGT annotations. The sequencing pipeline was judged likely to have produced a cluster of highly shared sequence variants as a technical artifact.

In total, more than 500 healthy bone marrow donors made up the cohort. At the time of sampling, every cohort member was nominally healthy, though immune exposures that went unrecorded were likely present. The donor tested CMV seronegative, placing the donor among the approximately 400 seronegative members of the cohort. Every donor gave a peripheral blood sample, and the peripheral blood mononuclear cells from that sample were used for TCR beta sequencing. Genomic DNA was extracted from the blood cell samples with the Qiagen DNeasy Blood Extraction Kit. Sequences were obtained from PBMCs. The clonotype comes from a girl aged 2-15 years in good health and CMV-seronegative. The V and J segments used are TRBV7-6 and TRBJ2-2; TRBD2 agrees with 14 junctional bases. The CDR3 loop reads CASSLGLAGDRGGELFF. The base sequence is TGTGCCAGCAGCCTGGGACTAGCGGGAGATCGGGGCGGGGAGCTGTTTTTT.